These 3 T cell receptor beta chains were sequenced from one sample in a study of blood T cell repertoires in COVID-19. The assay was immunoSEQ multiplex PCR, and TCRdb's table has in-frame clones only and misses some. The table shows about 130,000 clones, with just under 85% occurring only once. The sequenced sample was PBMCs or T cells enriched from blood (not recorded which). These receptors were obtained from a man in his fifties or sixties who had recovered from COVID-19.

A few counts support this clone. CDR3 region: CASSEASNRNYGYTF. The CDR3 region has the DNA TGTGCCAGCAGTGAAGCGAGTAACCGTAACTATGGCTACACCTTC. The chain couples TRBV2 to TRBJ1-2; D is undetermined. The CDR3 extends over 15 amino acids. Germline V gene data show CDR1 as SNHLY and CDR2 as FYNNEI. Trimming took off 0 bases at V and 1 base at J, with 9 bases between the two ends.

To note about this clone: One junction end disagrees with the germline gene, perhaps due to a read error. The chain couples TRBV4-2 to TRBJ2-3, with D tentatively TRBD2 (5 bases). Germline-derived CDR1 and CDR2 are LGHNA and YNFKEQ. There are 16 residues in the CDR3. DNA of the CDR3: TGTGCCAGCAGCCAAGTTTCTAGCATAAGCAGAGATACGCAGTATTTT. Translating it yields CASSQVSSISRDTQYF.

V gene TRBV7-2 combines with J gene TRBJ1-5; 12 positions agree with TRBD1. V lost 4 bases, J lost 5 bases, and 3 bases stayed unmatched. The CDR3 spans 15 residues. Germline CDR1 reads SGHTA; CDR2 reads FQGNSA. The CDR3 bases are TGTGCCAGCAGCTCCGGGACAGGGGGCTATCAGCCCCAGCATTTT. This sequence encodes CASSSGTGGYQPQHF.